This T cell receptor beta chain was sequenced for a study of T-cell memory formation after mild COVID-19. Points from the study as a whole: Later expanders leaned CD4+, whereas day 15 to 85 contracting clones were balanced CD4/CD8. There were some responding clones in pre-infection memory, which suggested that cross-reactive memory had joined.

A remark on this clonotype: Its specificity is unknown.

TCRdb reanalysed the 5' RACE reads using MiXCR and keeps one entry per CDR3 protein. The sample has 350,000 or so distinct CDR3 sequences, 20% to 25% seen once. CDR1 is MNHEY and CDR2 is SVGEGT in the germline V gene. CDR3 length equals 12 residues. The ends were cut back, 3 bases at V and 3 bases at J, with 3 bases in the middle. J is TRBJ1-3 and V is TRBV6-2 or TRBV6-3; D remains unclear. The source of this sequence is a man aged 18 to 29 who had mild COVID-19 (a few samples of this study predate the infection). Cell type and time point are not known. The sample comprised PBMCs or a T cell subset sorted from them (not recorded which). CDR3: CASSYFGNTIYF. Here the CDR3 DNA reads TGTGCCAGCAGTTATTTTGGAAACACCATATATTTT.